This record covers a single T cell receptor (beta chain). Its antigen is currently unknown. V lost 0 bases, J lost 8 bases, and 13 bases lay in between. This CDR3 contains 14 residues. Germline CDR1 GTSNPN, CDR2 SVGIG (reference sequence). The entry originates in a study of cytomegalovirus exposure and HLA in healthy donors. Study results and limitations: The authors assumed roughly uniform sequencing depth across donors for presence/absence analyses. Upon later analysis, HLA-associated TCR beta chains proved more clonally expanded than other, equally common chains. When analyzed later, a missense DCLRE1C variant was found to be linked to TCR beta V- and J-gene trimming. In vitro data verified a few CMV-associated chains as specific for CMV antigens.

60 Vbeta and 13 Jbeta primers were used in PCR. Produced via immunoSEQ multiplex PCR; TCRdb's table is partial and in-frame only. The table lists 150,000 to 200,000 clones, around four fifths of them singletons, with under 15% in the top ten. The receptor's source is a woman between 45 and 60 years old in good health and CMV-seropositive. The sequencing input was PBMCs. The chain is built from TRBV30 and TRBJ1-4; D uncertain. The CDR3 spells CAWSVFTVREKLFF. DNA for the CDR3: TGTGCCTGGAGTGTTTTTACAGTTAGGGAAAAACTGTTTTTT.